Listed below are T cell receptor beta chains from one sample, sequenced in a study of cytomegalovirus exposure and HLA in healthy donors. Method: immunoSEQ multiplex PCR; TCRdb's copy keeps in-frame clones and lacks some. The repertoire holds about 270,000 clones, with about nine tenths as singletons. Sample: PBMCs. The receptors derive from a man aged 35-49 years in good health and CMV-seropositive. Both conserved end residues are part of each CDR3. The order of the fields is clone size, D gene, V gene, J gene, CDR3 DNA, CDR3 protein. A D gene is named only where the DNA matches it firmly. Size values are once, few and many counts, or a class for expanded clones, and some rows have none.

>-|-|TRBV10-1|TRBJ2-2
TGCGCCAGCAGTGAGAGAGGGCGGGACACCGGGGAGCTGTTTTTT
CASSERGRDTGELFF
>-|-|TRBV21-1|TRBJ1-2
TGTGCCAGTGCAGGGAACTATGGCTACACCTTC
CASAGNYGYTF
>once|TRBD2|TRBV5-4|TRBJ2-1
TGTGCCAGCAGCGCCGACCTAGCGGGAGTTTTCAATGAGCAGTTCTTC
CASSADLAGVFNEQFF
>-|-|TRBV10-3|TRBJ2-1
TGTGCCATCAGTGAGATGACAGGCGATTCCTACAATGAGCAGTTCTTC
CAISEMTGDSYNEQFF
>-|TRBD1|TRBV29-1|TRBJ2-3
TGCAGCGTGGGGGACAGGCCCTCTAGCACAGATACGCAGTATTTT
CSVGDRPSSTDTQYF
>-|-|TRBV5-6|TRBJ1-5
TGTGCCAGCAGCTTGAGCGGCGGGGGTTCGCCCCAGCATTTT
CASSLSGGGSPQHF
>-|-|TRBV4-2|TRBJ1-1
TGTGCCAGCAGCCAAGAAGAGACAGGGAACACTGAAGCTTTCTTT
CASSQEETGNTEAFF
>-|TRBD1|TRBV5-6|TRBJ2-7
TGTGCCAGCAGCTTGGTGGGACAGGGGGAACTAACCTACGAGCAGTACTTC
CASSLVGQGELTYEQYF
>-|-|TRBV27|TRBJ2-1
TGTGCCAGCAGCCGAATAGCCCATGAGCAGTTCTTC
CASSRIAHEQFF
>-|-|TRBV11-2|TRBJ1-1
TGTGCCAGCAGCTTAGACGCAGGCCTGATGAACACTGAAGCTTTCTTT
CASSLDAGLMNTEAFF
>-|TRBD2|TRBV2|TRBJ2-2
TGTGCCAGCAGCAGGACTAGCTCGGGCACCGGGGAGCTGTTTTTT
CASSRTSSGTGELFF
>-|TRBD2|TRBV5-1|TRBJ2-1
TGCGCCAGCAGAGGGGCAGCGGGATCCTACAATGAGCAGTTCTTC
CASRGAAGSYNEQFF
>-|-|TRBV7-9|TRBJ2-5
TGTGCCAGCAGCTCGTACAGGGCCCAAGAGACCCAGTACTTC
CASSSYRAQETQYF
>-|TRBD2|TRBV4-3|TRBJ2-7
TGCGCCAGCAGCCAAGATACGGGACTAGGGGTCTACGAGCAGTACTTC
CASSQDTGLGVYEQYF
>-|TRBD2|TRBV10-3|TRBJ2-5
TGTGCCATCAGTGCCTCGGGGTATGGGGGAGGGCAAGAGACCCAGTACTTC
CAISASGYGGGQETQYF
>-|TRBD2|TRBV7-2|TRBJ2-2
TGTGCCAGCAGCTCCGGACTAGCGGAGGCCGGGGAGCTGTTTTTT
CASSSGLAEAGELFF
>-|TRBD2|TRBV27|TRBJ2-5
TGTGCCAGCAAGAAGCGGGAGAGGATTGAGACCCAGTACTTC
CASKKRERIETQYF
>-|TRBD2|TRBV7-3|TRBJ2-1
TGTGCCAGCAGCCTGACTAGCGGGAGAGGGAATGAGCAGTTCTTC
CASSLTSGRGNEQFF
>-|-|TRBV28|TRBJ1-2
TGTGCCAGCAGTTTATGGGGACGGAGGGACTATGGCTACACCTTC
CASSLWGRRDYGYTF
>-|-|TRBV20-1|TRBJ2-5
TGCAGTGCCACACACCAAGAGACCCAGTACTTC
CSATHQETQYF
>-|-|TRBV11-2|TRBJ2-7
TGTGCCAGCAGCTTCCGGGACACCTCCTACGAGCAGTACTTC
CASSFRDTSYEQYF
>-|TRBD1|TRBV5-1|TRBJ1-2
TGCGCCAGCAGCACGGGACAGGAGTTTAACTATGGCTACACCTTC
CASSTGQEFNYGYTF
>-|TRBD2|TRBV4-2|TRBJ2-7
TGTGCCAGCAGCCAAAGTGGAATAGCGGGAGAGCATTACGAGCAGTACTTC
CASSQSGIAGEHYEQYF
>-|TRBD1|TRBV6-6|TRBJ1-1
TGTGCCAGCAGTTACTCCGACAGGGGTGCTGAAGCTTTCTTT
CASSYSDRGAEAFF
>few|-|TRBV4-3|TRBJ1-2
TGCGCCAGCAGCCCCACCCTTACGGGGAACTATGGCTACACCTTC
CASSPTLTGNYGYTF
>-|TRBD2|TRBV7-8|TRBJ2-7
TGTGCCAGCAGCTTATCAGCGGGAGGGCGATACAGGGCGGGCGAGCAGTACTTC
CASSLSAGGRYRAGEQYF
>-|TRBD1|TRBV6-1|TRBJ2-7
TGTGCCATCTCCCGGGACAGAACGTACGAGCAGTACTTC
CAISRDRTYEQYF
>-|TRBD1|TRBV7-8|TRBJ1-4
TGTGCCAGCAGCTTAGGGACAGGGAGGGGTGAAAAACTGTTTTTT
CASSLGTGRGEKLFF
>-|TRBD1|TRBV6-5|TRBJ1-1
TGTGCCAGCAGTACGATGACAGGGGGGAACACTGAAGCTCTCTTT
CASSTMTGGNTEALF
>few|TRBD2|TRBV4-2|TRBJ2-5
TGTGCCAGCAGCCAAGCGAGCGGGACTCAAGAGACCCAGTACTTC
CASSQASGTQETQYF
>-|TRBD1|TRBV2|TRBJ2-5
TGTGCCTGGACAGGGGACGGAGAGACCCAGTACTTC
CAWTGDGETQYF
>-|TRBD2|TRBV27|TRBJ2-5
TGTGCCAGCGGACTAGCGGGATTAGAGACCCAGTACTTC
CASGLAGLETQYF
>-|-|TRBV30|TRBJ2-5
TGTGCCTGGAGTGCGTTAGCGTACCAAGAGACCCAGTACTTC
CAWSALAYQETQYF
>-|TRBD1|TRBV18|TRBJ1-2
TGTGCCAGCTCACCCAGCGGGGGACAGGGGTATGGCTACACCTTC
CASSPSGGQGYGYTF
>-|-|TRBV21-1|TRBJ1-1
TGTGCCAGCAGCAAAGACCGGACGGGGATGAACACTGAAGCTTTCTTT
CASSKDRTGMNTEAFF
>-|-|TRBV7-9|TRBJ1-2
TGTGCCAGCAGCTTAGGACAGTTCTATGGCTACACCTTC
CASSLGQFYGYTF
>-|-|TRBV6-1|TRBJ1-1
TGTGCCAGCAGTGCCGGGGTCAGGAATACTGAAGCTTTCTTT
CASSAGVRNTEAFF
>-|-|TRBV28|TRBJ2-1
TGTGCCAGCAGCCCAGGTTGGGTGGAGGCCTACAATGAGCAGTTCTTC
CASSPGWVEAYNEQFF
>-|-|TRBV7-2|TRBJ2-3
TGTGCCAGCAGCTTAAAGGCAGGGGTGGATACGCAGTATTTT
CASSLKAGVDTQYF
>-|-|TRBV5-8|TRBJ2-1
TGTGCCAGCAGCTTGGGTCAGGGCTCCTACAATGAGCAGTTCTTC
CASSLGQGSYNEQFF
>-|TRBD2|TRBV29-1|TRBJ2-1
TGCAGCGTCGAGCGGCGGGAGACGAGTTACAATGAGCAGTTCTTC
CSVERRETSYNEQFF
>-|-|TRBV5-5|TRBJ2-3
TGTGCCAGCAGCCCAACAGATACGCAGTATTTT
CASSPTDTQYF
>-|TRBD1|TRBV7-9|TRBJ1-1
TGTGCCAGCAGCCGGCCCATTGGACAGGGGAACACTGAAGCTTTCTTT
CASSRPIGQGNTEAFF
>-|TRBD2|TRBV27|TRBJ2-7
TGTGCCAGCAGAGACACCGGACTAGCGGGGTTGTGGGGGGGCGAGCAGTACTTC
CASRDTGLAGLWGGEQYF
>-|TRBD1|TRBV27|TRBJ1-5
TGTGCCAGCAGTCTCGCAGGGGGCGCGAGCAATCAGCCCCAGCATTTT
CASSLAGGASNQPQHF
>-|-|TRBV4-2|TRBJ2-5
TGTGCCAGCAGCTTGGACACTAAAGAGACCCAGTACTTC
CASSLDTKETQYF
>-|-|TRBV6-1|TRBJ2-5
TGTGCCAGCAGCCCAGCACCGGGACATTCAGGAGAGCAGTACTTC
CASSPAPGHSGEQYF
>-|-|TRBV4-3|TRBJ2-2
TGCGCCAGCAGCCAAGAAGTACAGGGGGGGTCCGGGGAGCTGTTTTTT
CASSQEVQGGSGELFF
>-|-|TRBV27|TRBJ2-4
TGTGCCAGCAGTTTTACAGGAGACCTAGCCAAAAACATTCAGTACTTC
CASSFTGDLAKNIQYF